This T cell receptor beta chain was sequenced for a study of post-analysis software for immune sequencing data. In this sample, this clonotype turned up a few times. Antigen unknown. V shed 6 bases and J shed 1 base, with 9 bases lying between them. The CDR3 runs to 13 residues. Points from the study as a whole: A few TRBV segments (TRBV5-6, TRBV5-1 and TRBV20-1 among them) occurred more frequently in patients than in controls.

Researchers reported that TCR beta cDNA libraries carried unique molecular identifiers. Starting from roughly 1 to 10 million T cells, the study yielded about 500,000 cDNA molecules. TCRdb reprocessed the PCR reads with MiXCR, giving one entry per CDR3 protein. This sample yields over 300,000 distinct CDR3 sequences, of which 30% to 45% are seen a single time; over 10% belongs to the top ten. Material: blood. The chain uses TRBV12-3 or TRBV12-4 and TRBJ1-1; D remains unclear. The clonotype was recovered from a girl aged 5 to 17 with multiple sclerosis. The CDR3 DNA reads as TGTGCCAGCAGGACGGACCGGAACACTGAAGCTTTCTTT. This sequence encodes CASRTDRNTEAFF.